Shown below are 22 T cell receptor beta chains from a single sample sequenced in a study of cytomegalovirus exposure and HLA in healthy donors. In the PCR, 60 Vbeta and 13 Jbeta primers were used. Libraries were prepared by immunoSEQ multiplex PCR; TCRdb keeps only in-frame clonotypes and omits some of them. Here the sample spans some 120,000 clones, around three quarters being singletons. Sample: PBMCs. The receptors originated from a woman aged 18-30 years in good health and CMV-seropositive.

The chain recombines TRBV7-9 with TRBJ1-1, with 11 bases aligning to TRBD1. Germline CDR1 and CDR2: SEHNR and FQNEAQ (reference sequence). V lost 5 bases to trimming and J lost 2 bases; unmatched junction nucleotides: 4. The CDR3 is 15 amino acids. The CDR3 is CASSLGQGANTEAFF. The CDR3 nucleotides read TGTGCCAGCAGCCTAGGACAGGGGGCAAACACTGAAGCTTTCTTT.

The chain has TRBV30 and TRBJ1-5; no definite D call. This CDR3 is 11 amino acids long. The germline V gene encodes CDR1 GTSNPN and CDR2 SVGIG (reference sequence). The V end lost 1 base, the J end lost 6 bases, and 4 bases lay between the germline ends. The CDR3: CAWSGGQPQHF. The DNA for the CDR3 is TGTGCCTGGAGTGGAGGTCAGCCCCAGCATTTT.

V usage is TRBV6-5 and J usage is TRBJ2-7, with D maybe TRBD1 (6 bases). The germline V gene has CDR1 MNHEY and CDR2 SVGAGI. Deletions cut 2 bases from V and 4 bases from J, with 15 bases between. The CDR3 has 15 residues. The CDR3 protein is CASSYAQGGGYEQYF. CDR3 coding DNA: TGTGCCAGCAGTTACGCACAGGGTGGGGGATACGAGCAGTACTTC.

This chain links TRBV6-5 with TRBJ1-5, with TRBD1 matching 7 bases. The germline V gene has CDR1 MNHEY and CDR2 SVGAGI. J lost 3 bases, V lost 4 bases, and 6 bases had no gene match. This CDR3 spans 15 amino acids. CDR3 loop: CASSWHRGYNQPQHF. The CDR3 bases are TGTGCCAGCAGTTGGCACAGGGGCTACAATCAGCCCCAGCATTTT.

The rearrangement uses TRBV2 and TRBJ2-5, with 7 bases lining up with TRBD2. V lost 7 bases, J lost 1 base, and 6 bases stayed unmatched. CDR1 SNHLY and CDR2 FYNNEI come from the germline V gene. This CDR3 is 14 amino acids long. The CDR3 region has the DNA TGTGCCAGCAAGAGCGGGATAACCCAAGAGACCCAGTACTTC. It specifies CASKSGITQETQYF.

The chain carries TRBV7-3 and TRBJ2-5, with 7 bases aligning to TRBD1. V shed 5 bases and J 3 bases; nucleotides not matched to a gene: 3. The germline gives CDR1 SGHTA, CDR2 FQGTGA. The CDR3 is 13 residues long. This CDR3 is CASSTGTEETQYF. In nucleotides, the CDR3 is TGTGCCAGCAGCACCGGGACAGAAGAGACCCAGTACTTC.

V usage is TRBV6-5 and J usage is TRBJ1-3, with TRBD1 matching over 10 bases. The CDR3 extends over 15 amino acids. With V trimmed by 5 bases and J by 2 bases, 3 bases remained unmatched. Looked up from germline, CDR1 is MNHEY and CDR2 is SVGAGI. In DNA, the CDR3 is TGTGCCAGCAGTCCAGACAGGGGGCCTGGAAACACCATATATTTT. It translates to CASSPDRGPGNTIYF.

This clone has only a few counts. The chain uses TRBV19 and TRBJ2-5; D perhaps matches TRBD1 (6 bases). Germline V gene sequence: CDR1 LNHDA, CDR2 SQIVND (reference sequence). The CDR3 spans 16 residues. Deletions cut 1 base from V and 4 bases from J, with 16 bases between. The CDR3 region is CASSIVRTVRGETQYF. DNA of the CDR3: TGTGCCAGTAGTATAGTTAGGACAGTCCGCGGAGAGACCCAGTACTTC.

The chain couples TRBV7-9 to TRBJ1-2, with TRBD1 as a possible D gene (6 bases). Trimming left V 1 base short and J 7 bases short, with 16 bases between. CDR1 and CDR2 (germline): SEHNR, FQNEAQ (reference sequence). The CDR3 length is 15 residues. The CDR3 spells CASSLGAEAGVGYTF. The CDR3, as DNA: TGTGCCAGCAGCTTAGGGGCGGAGGCAGGGGTTGGCTACACCTTC.

This clone was seen a handful of times. The chain employs TRBV5-1 and TRBJ2-2; TRBD2 might be the D (6 bases). The CDR3 consists of 14 residues. Trimming shortened V by 4 bases and J by 3 bases, and 10 bases separated the two germline ends. CDR1 and CDR2 (germline): SGHRS, YFSETQ. CDR3 DNA: TGCGCCAGCAGCCCGACTAGTCACACCGGGGAGCTGTTTTTT. Protein sequence: CASSPTSHTGELFF.

This rearrangement joins TRBV2 to TRBJ2-1, with 9 nucleotides matching TRBD2. Germline CDR1 reads SNHLY; CDR2 reads FYNNEI. Trimming took 8 bases from V and 7 from J; bases not matched to a gene: 12. This CDR3 has 15 amino acids. This CDR3 is CASPKLGREGNEQFF. The DNA for the CDR3 is TGTGCCAGCCCGAAGCTTGGGCGGGAGGGGAATGAGCAGTTCTTC.

The chain links TRBV10-1 to TRBJ2-5, with unresolved D. Germline V lookup: CDR1 WNHNN, CDR2 SYGVQD (reference sequence). V was trimmed by 0 bases and J by 1 base, leaving 6 bases between them. This CDR3 has 14 residues. The CDR3 region is CASSESASQETQYF. The CDR3 region has the DNA TGCGCCAGCAGTGAGTCCGCCAGCCAAGAGACCCAGTACTTC.

V is TRBV28 and J is TRBJ1-2; no clear D. The CDR3 is made up of 14 amino acids. Trimming pared 6 bases from V and 0 bases from J, leaving 11 bases between. From germline, CDR1 is MDHEN and CDR2 SYDVKM. CDR3 in DNA: TGTGCCAGCAGCCCTTCCGGGACTAACTATGGCTACACCTTC. Its translation is CASSPSGTNYGYTF.

The chain has TRBV11-2 and TRBJ1-1, with D maybe TRBD1 (6 bases). Trimming pared 7 bases from V and 5 bases from J, leaving 11 bases between. The CDR3 covers 12 residues. In germline, CDR1 is SGHAT, CDR2 FQNNGV. The CDR3 coding sequence is TGTGCCAGCACCTTCCAGGGGACTGAAGCTTTCTTT. Translating gives CASTFQGTEAFF.

The chain couples TRBV19 to TRBJ2-2; the match to TRBD1 covers 7 bases. In germline, CDR1 is LNHDA, CDR2 SQIVND (reference sequence). This CDR3 has 17 residues. V was clipped by 2 bases and J by 4 bases; unmatched bases: 10. CDR3 amino acids: CASSINPGQLFTGELFF. The CDR3 DNA reads TGTGCCAGTAGTATAAATCCGGGACAGCTTTTCACCGGGGAGCTGTTTTTT.

The genes are TRBV19 and TRBJ2-2, with D tentatively TRBD1 (5 bases). The ends were cut back, 7 bases at V and 1 base at J, with 13 bases in the middle. CDR1 is LNHDA, CDR2 SQIVND, per germline (reference sequence). The CDR3 contains 15 residues. CDR3 DNA: TGTGCCAGTAAGTTGGCAGGGTTGAACACCGGGGAGCTGTTTTTT. Protein sequence: CASKLAGLNTGELFF.

The genes are TRBV7-2 and TRBJ2-7; 9 nucleotides match TRBD2. Losses at the gene ends were 4 bases for V and 2 bases for J; bases not matched to a gene: 3. CDR1 is SGHTA, CDR2 FQGNSA, per germline. The CDR3 totals 14 residues. The CDR3 region is CASSSTSGAYEQYF. The CDR3 DNA reads TGTGCCAGCAGCTCGACTAGCGGAGCCTACGAGCAGTACTTC.

This clone appeared once. The gene calls are TRBV6-1 and TRBJ1-2, with TRBD1 as a possible D gene (6 bases). Deletions cut 6 bases from V and 5 bases from J, with 13 bases between. The germline V gene has CDR1 MNHNS and CDR2 SASEGT. CDR3 length: 13 amino acids. The CDR3 coding sequence is TGTGCCAGCAGCGACACAGGGTGGTATGGCTACACCTTC. It yields the protein CASSDTGWYGYTF.

J is TRBJ2-2 and V is TRBV6-5, with D perhaps matching TRBD2 (5 bases). The CDR3 sequence is 14 residues long. The germline CDR1 and CDR2 sequences are MNHEY and SVGAGI. V lost 6 bases and J lost 6, with 14 bases in between. CDR3 sequence reads: CASSQSLGAGELFF. CDR3 bases: TGTGCCAGCAGCCAATCCCTCGGGGCCGGGGAGCTGTTTTTT.

The chain joins TRBV27 to TRBJ2-3; D is possibly TRBD2 (7 bases). In germline, CDR1 is MNHEY, CDR2 SMNVEV (reference sequence). Between the trimmed V and J ends, which lost 6 bases and 2 bases, there was a span of 12 bases. The CDR3 totals 14 residues. The CDR3 bases are TGTGCCAGCAGACAGGGACTAAACACAGATACGCAGTATTTT. As protein: CASRQGLNTDTQYF.

In DNA form, the CDR3 reads TGTGCCAGCTCACCGCAGGTAGGGGCCCCCCAAGAGGACAATGAAAAACTGTTTTTT. Protein: CASSPQVGAPQEDNEKLFF. The chain links TRBV18 to TRBJ1-4; D perhaps matches TRBD1 (5 bases). This CDR3 region has 19 residues. Trimming shortened V by 3 bases and J by 5 bases, and 25 bases separated the two germline ends. CDR1 and CDR2 (germline): KGHSH, LQKENI.

The J gene is TRBJ1-1, the V gene TRBV6-5, with D unresolved. Germline CDR1 is MNHEY and CDR2 is SVGAGI. The CDR3 runs 14 residues. V shed 0 bases and J shed 1 base, with 6 bases lying between them. As DNA, the CDR3 is TGTGCCAGCAGTTACTCGGGCAGGAACACTGAAGCTTTCTTT. Its protein product is CASSYSGRNTEAFF.